Listed here are 21 T cell receptor beta chains from one sample, sequenced in a study of blood T cell repertoires in COVID-19. The repertoire was sequenced with immunoSEQ multiplex PCR; TCRdb's copy has only in-frame clones and lacks some. The repertoire holds approximately 150,000 clones, with 80% to 90% as singletons. Sequencing was performed on peripheral blood. All receptors derive from a man between 40 and 49 years old with acute or convalescent COVID-19.

This chain links TRBV6-2 or TRBV6-3 with TRBJ1-6, with D hard to call. The V end was cut by 6 bases, the J end by 7 bases, with 13 bases between. The CDR3 extends over 14 amino acids. Looked up from germline, CDR1 is MNHEY and CDR2 is SVGEGT. Here the CDR3 reads CASSPGSGNSPLHF. The DNA for the CDR3 is TGTGCCAGCAGCCCCGGGTCTGGGAATTCACCCCTCCACTTT.

The chain joins TRBV30 to TRBJ1-2, with a possible D match to TRBD1 (6 bases). The CDR3 loop spans 11 amino acids. Trimming left V 1 base short and J 12 bases short, with 12 bases between. Germline-derived CDR1 and CDR2 are GTSNPN and SVGIG (reference sequence). In nucleotides, the CDR3 is TGTGCCTGGAGTGGCCAGGGGAGTGACACCTTC. This gives the protein CAWSGQGSDTF.

The chain uses TRBV18 and TRBJ2-4, with unresolved D. Trimming cost V 3 bases and J 0 bases, with 9 bases left between them. This CDR3 contains 15 residues. Germline CDR1 is KGHSH and CDR2 is LQKENI. CDR3 sequence: CASSPAGSAKNIQYF. The CDR3 region has the DNA TGTGCCAGCTCACCGGCCGGGTCAGCCAAAAACATTCAGTACTTC.

The rearrangement uses TRBV11-2 and TRBJ2-2; perhaps TRBD2 as D (6 bases). Deletions cut 5 bases from V and 5 bases from J, with 6 bases between. The germline V gene encodes CDR1 SGHAT and CDR2 FQNNGV. The CDR3 length is 12 residues. CDR3 in DNA: TGTGCCAGCAGCCTAGCGACCGGGGAGCTGTTTTTT. It is translated as CASSLATGELFF.

Turning to this clone: Sequence at one end of the junction differs from germline and may be a read error. The identical CDR3 is also encoded by other nucleotide sequences in the sample. The V gene is TRBV28, the J gene TRBJ1-2; weak D call: TRBD1 (6 bases). The CDR3 extends over 14 amino acids. The germline gives CDR1 MDHEN, CDR2 SYDVKM. CDR3 coding DNA: TGTGCCAGCAGTTTGTTGAGACAGGCCTATGGTTACACCTTC. Encoded protein: CASSLLRQAYGYTF.

The rearrangement joins TRBV18 to TRBJ2-1; D possibly corresponds to TRBD2 (6 bases). Trimming left V 4 bases short and J 3 bases short, with 16 bases between. CDR1 is KGHSH, CDR2 LQKENI, per germline. The CDR3 length is 16 residues. The CDR3, as DNA: TGTGCCAGCTCACTTGGGGTGACGGGAGTCTACAATGAGCAGTTCTTC. It encodes CASSLGVTGVYNEQFF.

This clone was observed a few times. The V and J genes are TRBV2 and TRBJ1-2; unclear D gene. The V end was cut by 10 bases, the J end by 0 bases, with 9 bases between. Germline CDR1 reads SNHLY; CDR2 reads FYNNEI. The length of the CDR3 is 12 residues. The CDR3 is CATTPANYGYTF. The CDR3 nucleotides are TGTGCCACCACCCCAGCTAACTATGGCTACACCTTC. Supplemented by reference TRBV2 and TRBJ1-2, the full variable domain reads EPEVTQTPSHQVTQMGQEVILRCVPISNHLYFYWYRQILGQKVEFLVSFYNNEISEKSEIFDDQFSVERPDGSNFTLKIRSTKLEDSAMYFCATTPANYGYTFGSGTRLTVV.

This chain uses TRBV14 with TRBJ1-2, with D tentatively TRBD1 (5 bases). In germline, CDR1 is SGHDN, CDR2 FVKESK. This CDR3 is built from 15 residues. V was clipped by 2 bases and J by 8 bases, with 18 bases between them. For the CDR3, the DNA is TGTGCCAGCAGCCAACGTCGATATGAAAAGGGGGGCTACACCTTC. Amino acids: CASSQRRYEKGGYTF. Full variable domain (missing parts from reference TRBV14 and TRBJ1-2): EAGVTQFPSHSVIEKGQTVTLRCDPISGHDNLYWYRRVMGKEIKFLLHFVKESKQDESGMPNNRFLAERTGGTYSTLKVQPAELEDSGVYFCASSQRRYEKGGYTFGSGTRLTVV.

This chain uses TRBV19 with TRBJ2-2; 9 nucleotides align to TRBD1. The CDR3 covers 16 residues. Germline trimming cut 2 bases from V and 5 bases from J; bases unmatched to any gene: 6. CDR1 and CDR2 (germline): LNHDA, SQIVND (reference sequence). The CDR3 spells CASSILGTGKTGELFF. Written as DNA, the CDR3 is TGTGCCAGTAGTATACTGGGGACAGGGAAAACCGGGGAGCTGTTTTTT. The full variable domain, with the rest looked up from reference TRBV19 and TRBJ2-2, is DGGITQSPKYLFRKEGQNVTLSCEQNLNHDAMYWYRQDPGQGLRLIYYSQIVNDFQKGDIAEGYSVSREKKESFPLTVTSAQKNPTAFYLCASSILGTGKTGELFFGEGSRLTVL.

The chain combines TRBV20-1 with TRBJ2-2; D remains unclear. The CDR3 runs 17 residues. The germline V and J ends were trimmed by 3 bases and 3 bases, with 20 bases remaining between them. Germline CDR1 reads DFQATT; CDR2 reads SNEGSKA (reference sequence). The CDR3 DNA follows: TGCAGTGCTAGTCCCACCGGGTATTTGCCTGACACCGGGGAGCTGTTTTTT. Translated: CSASPTGYLPDTGELFF.

The V and J genes are TRBV4-2 and TRBJ2-4, with 7 positions matching TRBD1. The J segment lost 2 bases and the V segment lost 4 bases, leaving 2 bases of the junction unmatched. The CDR3 is made up of 14 amino acids. From germline, CDR1 is LGHNA and CDR2 YNFKEQ. CDR3 bases: TGTGCCAGCAGCCCAGGGGGACCCAAAAACATTCAGTACTTC. Translating it yields CASSPGGPKNIQYF.

V is TRBV7-2 and J is TRBJ2-7; a possible D gene is TRBD1 (7 bases). Trimming left V 4 bases short and J 6 bases short, with 13 bases between. The CDR3 extends over 13 amino acids. CDR1 is SGHTA and CDR2 is FQGNSA in the germline V gene. CDR3 sequence (DNA): TGTGCCAGCAGCTACCGACAGGGAGGCGAGCAGTACTTC. It yields the protein CASSYRQGGEQYF.

This chain connects TRBV30 to TRBJ1-3, with D possibly being TRBD1 (5 bases). The CDR3 extends over 15 amino acids. Germline CDR1 is GTSNPN and CDR2 is SVGIG (reference sequence). Deletions cut 0 bases from V and 4 bases from J, with 13 bases between. The CDR3 DNA sequence: TGTGCCTGGAGTGTACGGCGGGGCATAGGAAACACCATATATTTT. It encodes CAWSVRRGIGNTIYF.

V gene TRBV3-1 (or the pseudogene TRBV3-2) combines with J gene TRBJ2-1; 10 bases agree with TRBD2. Trimming took 6 bases from V and 2 from J; bases not matched to a gene: 4. Germline V gene sequence: CDR1 LGHDT, CDR2 YNNKEL (reference sequence). The CDR3 sequence is 15 residues long. CDR3 protein: CASRDSGGAYNEQFF. As DNA, the CDR3 is TGTGCCAGCAGAGACAGCGGGGGGGCCTACAATGAGCAGTTCTTC.

The V and J genes are TRBV18 and TRBJ2-7, with TRBD2 identical over 12 bases. V lost 0 bases, J lost 5 bases, and 2 bases stayed unmatched. Germline V CDR1 and CDR2: KGHSH, LQKENI. CDR3 size: 15 residues. The CDR3 DNA is TGTGCCAGCTCACCACCGGGACTAGCGGGTAACGAGCAGTACTTC. Protein product: CASSPPGLAGNEQYF.

The genes are TRBV18 and TRBJ1-2; 8 bases are shared with TRBD1. With 6 bases clipped from V and 7 bases from J, the junction kept 10 bases outside the gene matches. The germline V gene encodes CDR1 KGHSH and CDR2 LQKENI. The CDR3 covers 14 residues. The CDR3 loop reads CASSPNRGESGYTF. The CDR3 DNA follows: TGTGCCAGCTCCCCCAACAGGGGGGAGAGTGGCTACACCTTC.

The J gene is TRBJ2-6, the V gene TRBV18, with D maybe TRBD1 (6 bases). CDR1 KGHSH and CDR2 LQKENI come from the germline V gene. The CDR3 is 14 amino acids. V was cut by 6 bases and J by 1 base, with 7 bases left in between. The CDR3 DNA reads as TGTGCCAGCTCGGGGACATCTGGGGCCAACGTCCTGACTTTC. Protein sequence: CASSGTSGANVLTF.

In this sample, this clone turned up once. The genes are TRBV7-2 and TRBJ2-5, with D possibly TRBD2 on 5 matching bases. V shed 5 bases and J shed 4 bases, with 17 bases lying between them. This CDR3 contains 15 residues. From germline, CDR1 is SGHTA and CDR2 FQGNSA. This CDR3 reads CASSGEGLRRETQYF. The DNA for the CDR3 is TGTGCCAGCAGCGGTGAAGGACTGAGAAGAGAGACCCAGTACTTC. Filled out from reference TRBV7-2 and TRBJ2-5, the complete variable domain reads GAGVSQSPSNKVTEKGKDVELRCDPISGHTALYWYRQSLGQGLEFLIYFQGNSAPDKSGLPSDRFSAERTGGSVSTLTIQRTQQEDSAVYLCASSGEGLRRETQYFGPGTRLLVL.

This chain links TRBV18 with TRBJ1-4; weak D call: TRBD1 (5 bases). Trimming removed 0 bases from V and 6 bases from J, with 14 bases in between. The CDR3 runs to 16 residues. Germline V gene lookup returns CDR1 KGHSH and CDR2 LQKENI. CDR3 DNA: TGTGCCAGCTCACCACCCTCAGGGAGGCATGATGAAAAACTGTTTTTT. It encodes CASSPPSGRHDEKLFF.

The chain is built from TRBV11-2 and TRBJ1-2, with D unresolved. The CDR3 runs to 12 residues. Germline V CDR1 and CDR2: SGHAT, FQNNGV. With 0 bases removed from V and 6 bases from J, the gap between germline ends came to 5 bases. CDR3 nucleotide sequence: TGTGCCAGCAGCTTAGAATCGGATGGCTACACCTTC. Translating gives CASSLESDGYTF.

This clone has just one count. The V gene is TRBV5-4, the J gene TRBJ2-7, with 8 bases matching TRBD1. This CDR3 comprises 14 residues. The germline gives CDR1 SGHNT, CDR2 YYREEE (reference sequence). Germline trimming cut 3 bases from V and 6 bases from J; bases unmatched to any gene: 8. The CDR3 sequence is CASSSTGGRGEQYF. CDR3 coding DNA: TGTGCCAGCAGCTCAACAGGGGGAAGGGGCGAGCAGTACTTC.